In this sample, the clone carrying this T cell receptor beta chain turned up a few times. Its antigen remains unknown. The sample comes from a study of response to subunit inactivated influenza vaccine. Whole-study results and caveats: With each seasonal influenza vaccination, the authors suggested, few new T cells are recruited.

TCRdb redid the calling of the RT-PCR reads with MiXCR, one entry per CDR3 protein. This table has 290,000 or so distinct CDR3 sequences, 20% to 25% appearing once. This sequence originates from a man between 50 and 69 years old who received an inactivated influenza vaccine. This specimen was PBMCs from blood, taken roughly 20 months after vaccination.

In DNA, the CDR3 is TGTGCCAGTAGTATAGATGTGAACACCTACGAGCAGTACTTC. Its protein product is CASSIDVNTYEQYF. The chain has TRBV19 and TRBJ2-7; D is undetermined. Germline-derived CDR1 and CDR2 are LNHDA and SQIVND (reference sequence). This CDR3 spans 14 amino acids. V was pared by 0 bases and J by 2 bases, with 8 bases between. The full variable domain, its missing parts supplied by reference TRBV19 and TRBJ2-7, is DGGITQSPKYLFRKEGQNVTLSCEQNLNHDAMYWYRQDPGQGLRLIYYSQIVNDFQKGDIAEGYSVSREKKESFPLTVTSAQKNPTAFYLCASSIDVNTYEQYFGPGTRLTVT.